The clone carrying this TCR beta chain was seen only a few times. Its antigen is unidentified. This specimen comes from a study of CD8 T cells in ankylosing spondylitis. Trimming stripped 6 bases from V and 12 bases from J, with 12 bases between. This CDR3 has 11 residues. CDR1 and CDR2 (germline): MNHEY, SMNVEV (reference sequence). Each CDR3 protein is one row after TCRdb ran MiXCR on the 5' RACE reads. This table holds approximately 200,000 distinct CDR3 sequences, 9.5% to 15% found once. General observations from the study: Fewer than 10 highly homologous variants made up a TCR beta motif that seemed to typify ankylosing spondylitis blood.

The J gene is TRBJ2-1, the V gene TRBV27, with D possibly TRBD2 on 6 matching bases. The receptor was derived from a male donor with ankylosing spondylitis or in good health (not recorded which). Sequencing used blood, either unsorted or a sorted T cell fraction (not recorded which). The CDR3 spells CASRGGPAQFF. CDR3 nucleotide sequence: TGTGCCAGCAGGGGGGGACCTGCGCAGTTCTTC.